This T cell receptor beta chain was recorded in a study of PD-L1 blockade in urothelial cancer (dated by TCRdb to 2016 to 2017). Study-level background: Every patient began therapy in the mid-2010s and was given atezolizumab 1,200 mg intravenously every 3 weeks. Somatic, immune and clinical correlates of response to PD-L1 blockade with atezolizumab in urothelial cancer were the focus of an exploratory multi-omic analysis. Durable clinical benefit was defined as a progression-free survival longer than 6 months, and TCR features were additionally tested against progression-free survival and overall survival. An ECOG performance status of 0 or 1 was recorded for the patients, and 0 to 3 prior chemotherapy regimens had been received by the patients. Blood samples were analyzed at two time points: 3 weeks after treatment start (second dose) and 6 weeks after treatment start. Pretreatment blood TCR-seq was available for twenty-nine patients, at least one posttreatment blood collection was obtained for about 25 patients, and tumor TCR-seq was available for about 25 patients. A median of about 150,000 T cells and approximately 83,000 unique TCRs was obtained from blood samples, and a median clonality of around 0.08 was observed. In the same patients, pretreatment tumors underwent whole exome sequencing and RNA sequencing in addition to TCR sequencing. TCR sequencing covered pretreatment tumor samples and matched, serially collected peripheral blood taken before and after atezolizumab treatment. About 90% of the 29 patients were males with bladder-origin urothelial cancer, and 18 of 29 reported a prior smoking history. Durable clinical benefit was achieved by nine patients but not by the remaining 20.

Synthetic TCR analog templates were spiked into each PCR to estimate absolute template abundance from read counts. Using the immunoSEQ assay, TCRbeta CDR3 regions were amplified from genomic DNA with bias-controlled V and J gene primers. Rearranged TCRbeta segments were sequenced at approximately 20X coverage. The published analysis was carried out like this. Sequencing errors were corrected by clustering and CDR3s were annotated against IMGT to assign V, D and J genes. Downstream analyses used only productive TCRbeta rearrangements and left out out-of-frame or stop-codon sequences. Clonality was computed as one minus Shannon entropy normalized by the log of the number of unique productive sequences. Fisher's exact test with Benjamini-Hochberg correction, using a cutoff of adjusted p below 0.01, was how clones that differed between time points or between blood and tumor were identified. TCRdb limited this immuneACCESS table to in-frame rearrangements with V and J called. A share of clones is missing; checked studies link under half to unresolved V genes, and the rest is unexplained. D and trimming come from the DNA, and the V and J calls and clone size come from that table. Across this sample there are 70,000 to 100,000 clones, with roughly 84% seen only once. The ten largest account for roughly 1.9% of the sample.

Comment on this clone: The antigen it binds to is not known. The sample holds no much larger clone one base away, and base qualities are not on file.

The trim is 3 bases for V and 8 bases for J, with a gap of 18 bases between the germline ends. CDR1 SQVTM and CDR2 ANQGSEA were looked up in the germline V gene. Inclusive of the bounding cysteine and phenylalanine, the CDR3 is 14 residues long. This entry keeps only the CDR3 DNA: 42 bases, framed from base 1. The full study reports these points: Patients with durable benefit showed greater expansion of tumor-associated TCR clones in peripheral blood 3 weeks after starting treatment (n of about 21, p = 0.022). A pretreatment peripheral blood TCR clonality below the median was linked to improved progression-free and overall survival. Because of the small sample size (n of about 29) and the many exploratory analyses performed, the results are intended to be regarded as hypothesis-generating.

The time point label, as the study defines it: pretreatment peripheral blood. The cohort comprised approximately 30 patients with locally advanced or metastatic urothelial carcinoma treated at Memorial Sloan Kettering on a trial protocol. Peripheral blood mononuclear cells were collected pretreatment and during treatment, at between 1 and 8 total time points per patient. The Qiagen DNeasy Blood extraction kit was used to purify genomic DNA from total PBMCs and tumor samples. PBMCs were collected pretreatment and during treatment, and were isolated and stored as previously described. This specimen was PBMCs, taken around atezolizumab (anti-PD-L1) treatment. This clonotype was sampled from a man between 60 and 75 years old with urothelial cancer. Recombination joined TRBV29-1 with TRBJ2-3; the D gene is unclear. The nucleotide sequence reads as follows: TGCAGCGTTGACTCAGCCAGCTCCACGGGTACGCAGTATTTT. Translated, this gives CSVDSASSTGTQYF.